These 14 T cell receptor beta chains were sequenced from one sample in a study of cytomegalovirus exposure and HLA in healthy donors (TCRdb year 2017). The method was the immunoSEQ multiplex PCR assay. The multiplex PCR relied on a mix of 60 forward primers for TCR Vbeta segments and 13 reverse primers for TCR Jbeta segments. What TCRdb holds here is the immuneACCESS table cut down to in-frame rearrangements. Part of the clones is not present; checked against another copy, under half of the missing clones reflect an unresolved V gene, and the others are unexplained. The sample profile shows around 140,000 clones; over 70% of them were found once. Of the sample, roughly 1.5% is held by the ten largest clones. Material: PBMCs. These receptors all come from a woman aged 18-30 years in good health and CMV-seronegative.

The genes are TRBV29-1 and TRBJ1-2, with 7 bases fitting TRBD1. Germline V gene sequence: CDR1 SQVTM, CDR2 ANQGSEA. This CDR3 spans 12 amino acids. After removal of 8 bases from V and 7 bases from J, the junction contained 10 bases not matched to a gene. CDR3 residues: CSSWGSGGGYTF. For the CDR3, the DNA is TGCAGCTCTTGGGGGTCAGGGGGTGGCTACACCTTC.

The V call is TRBV29-1, the J call TRBJ1-1, with a tentative D call TRBD1 (6 bases). V dropped 7 bases and J dropped 7 bases, with 19 bases sitting between them. Per the germline V gene, CDR1 is SQVTM and CDR2 is ANQGSEA. The CDR3 length is 13 residues. The chain's CDR3 is CSASLDSRSEAFF. In DNA form, the CDR3 reads TGCAGCGCCTCACTGGACAGTAGGAGTGAAGCTTTCTTT.

The CDR3 DNA follows: TGTGCCATCACACAGGGAGCGGACACTGAAGCTTTCTTT. Translating it yields CAITQGADTEAFF. The chain employs TRBV10-3 and TRBJ1-1, with a possible D match to TRBD1 (6 bases). CDR3 length: 13 amino acids. V lost 7 bases to trimming and J lost 3 bases, with 12 bases between them. Germline CDR1 reads ENHRY; CDR2 reads SYGVKD.

This chain links TRBV5-4 with TRBJ2-1; 11 nucleotides match TRBD2. The CDR3 consists of 16 residues. V was pared by 0 bases and J by 7 bases, with 6 bases of the junction left unmatched. Germline CDR1 and CDR2: SGHNT and YYREEE (reference sequence). CDR3 amino acids: CASSLARLAGGNEQFF. The CDR3 DNA is TGTGCCAGCAGCTTGGCGCGTCTAGCGGGAGGAAATGAGCAGTTCTTC.

The chain employs TRBV9 and TRBJ2-1, with 9 positions matching TRBD1. V lost 2 bases, J lost 7 bases, and 10 bases stayed unmatched. CDR3 length equals 16 residues. The germline V gene encodes CDR1 SGDLS and CDR2 YYNGEE. CDR3 nucleotides: TGTGCCAGCAGCGTCGGCTTTGTGGGACAGGGAAATGAGCAGTTCTTC. It is translated as CASSVGFVGQGNEQFF.

V and J are TRBV5-4 and TRBJ2-2, with 8 bases lining up with TRBD1. V lost 5 bases, J lost 6 bases, and 6 bases stayed unmatched. The CDR3 is 14 amino acids. Germline CDR1 and CDR2: SGHNT and YYREEE (reference sequence). CDR3 coding DNA: TGTGCCAGCAGTCGACAGGGGAAACCCGGGGAGCTGTTTTTT. This encodes CASSRQGKPGELFF.

CDR3 loop: CASSFDPTGRANYGYTF. In DNA form, the CDR3 reads TGTGCCAGTAGCTTCGACCCGACAGGGCGAGCTAACTATGGCTACACCTTC. This sequence joins TRBV19 and TRBJ1-2; 7 bases are a match to TRBD1. The germline gives CDR1 LNHDA, CDR2 SQIVND (reference sequence). The CDR3 length is 17 residues. The trim removed 6 bases at V and 0 bases at J, leaving 13 bases unmatched.

The V call is TRBV14, the J call TRBJ1-1; the D is unclear. The germline V gene encodes CDR1 SGHDN and CDR2 FVKESK. This CDR3 is built from 13 residues. Between the trimmed V and J ends, which lost 0 bases and 11 bases, there was a span of 13 bases. The CDR3 region is CASSQEFQAVAFF. DNA of the CDR3: TGTGCCAGCAGCCAAGAATTTCAGGCTGTGGCTTTCTTT. The variable domain in full, completed from reference TRBV14 and TRBJ1-1, reads EAGVTQFPSHSVIEKGQTVTLRCDPISGHDNLYWYRRVMGKEIKFLLHFVKESKQDESGMPNNRFLAERTGGTYSTLKVQPAELEDSGVYFCASSQEFQAVAFFGQGTRLTVV.

The chain recombines TRBV2 with TRBJ2-7; tentatively, D is TRBD1 (5 bases). The CDR3 contains 15 residues. CDR1 is SNHLY and CDR2 is FYNNEI in the germline V gene. V was shortened by 3 bases and J by 6 bases, with 18 bases between the two germline ends. CDR3 residues: CASSEAPRGTSEQYF. CDR3 sequence (DNA): TGTGCCAGCAGTGAGGCCCCAAGGGGAACATCCGAGCAGTACTTC.

The V gene is TRBV27, the J gene TRBJ2-7; D perhaps matches TRBD1 (6 bases). V lost 3 bases and J lost 11, with 17 bases in between. This CDR3 has 13 amino acids. Germline V gene lookup returns CDR1 MNHEY and CDR2 SMNVEV (reference sequence). DNA for the CDR3: TGTGCCAGCAGTTTTTTAATCCGGGACAAGGAGTACTTC. Translated, it gives CASSFLIRDKEYF.

V is TRBV7-9 and J is TRBJ1-3; TRBD1 aligns across 8 bases. Germline V gives CDR1 SEHNR, CDR2 FQNEAQ (reference sequence). This CDR3 spans 18 amino acids. V lost 5 bases to trimming and J lost 0 bases; unmatched junction nucleotides: 12. The CDR3 region is CASSLRTGIDYSGNTIYF. CDR3 in DNA: TGTGCCAGCAGCCTACGGACAGGGATAGATTACTCTGGAAACACCATATATTTT.

V and J are TRBV6-1 and TRBJ2-1; TRBD2 matches 8 bases. The V and J ends lost 8 bases and 4 bases, in that order; junction bases with no gene match: 4. The CDR3 is 13 residues long. The germline V gene encodes CDR1 MNHNS and CDR2 SASEGT. The CDR3 spells CASREGEYNEQFF. CDR3 in DNA: TGTGCCAGCCGGGAGGGTGAGTACAATGAGCAGTTCTTC.

This rearrangement joins TRBV5-5 to TRBJ1-2; 10 bases are shared with TRBD1. The CDR3 spans 14 residues. With V trimmed by 4 bases and J by 6 bases, 6 bases remained unmatched. Germline CDR1 reads SGHKS; CDR2 reads YYEKEE (reference sequence). The CDR3 protein is CASSRDRGVDGYTF. DNA for the CDR3: TGTGCCAGCAGCCGGGACAGGGGAGTAGATGGCTACACCTTC.

The rearrangement uses TRBV19 and TRBJ1-4, with 7 bases that match TRBD1. Trimming at V came to 2 bases and at J to 5 bases, leaving 5 bases not matched to a gene. In germline, CDR1 is LNHDA, CDR2 SQIVND (reference sequence). The CDR3 contains 15 residues. CDR3 DNA sequence: TGTGCCAGTAGTATAACGGGACAGACAAATGAAAAACTGTTTTTT. It translates to CASSITGQTNEKLFF.